This is a list of T cell receptor beta chains from one sample in a study of technical replicates of blood from a few donors. Clones were sequenced by immunoSEQ multiplex PCR, and TCRdb holds only the in-frame ones, with some missing. Of more than 90,000 clones listed, approximately 95% are singletons. Sequences were obtained from T cells isolated from PBMCs. These receptors came from a human donor in good health. The CDR3 runs from the conserved cysteine through the conserved F or W. D genes are given only for firm matches. Clone sizes are given selectively: once, few, many, or a class where the clone is expanded.

CDR3 DNA: TGTGCCAGTACCCCGGGACAGAACTATGGCTACACCTTC; CDR3 protein: CASTPGQNYGYTF; clone size: .; D gene: TRBD1; V gene: TRBV19; J gene: TRBJ1-2
CDR3 DNA: TGCAGCGTTGAAGGTGATGGAGATGAGCAGTTCTTC; CDR3 protein: CSVEGDGDEQFF; clone size: once; D gene: .; V gene: TRBV29-1; J gene: TRBJ2-1
CDR3 DNA: TGTGCCAGCAGTTTATTTGGAGTGGGGCGAGGCGGTGAGCAGTTCTTC; CDR3 protein: CASSLFGVGRGGEQFF; clone size: .; D gene: .; V gene: TRBV28; J gene: TRBJ2-1
CDR3 DNA: TGCAGCGGGCGGGTCGAGGATGAAAAACTGTTTTTT; CDR3 protein: CSGRVEDEKLFF; clone size: .; D gene: .; V gene: TRBV29-1; J gene: TRBJ1-4
CDR3 DNA: TGCGCCAGCAGCCAACCTCGACAGGGGGGTAATCAGCCCCAGCATTTT; CDR3 protein: CASSQPRQGGNQPQHF; clone size: .; D gene: TRBD1; V gene: TRBV4-1; J gene: TRBJ1-5
CDR3 DNA: TGCAGCGTTTGGACAGGAGGAGGCTACACCTTC; CDR3 protein: CSVWTGGGYTF; clone size: .; D gene: TRBD1; V gene: TRBV29-1; J gene: TRBJ1-2
CDR3 DNA: TGTGCCACCAGCAGAGATCGGGGAGGGGGAGTTACCATATATTTT; CDR3 protein: CATSRDRGGGVTIYF; clone size: .; D gene: .; V gene: TRBV15; J gene: TRBJ1-3
CDR3 DNA: TGTGCCAGCAGGCCACAGGGCTCTGAGGGTGAAAAACTGTTTTTT; CDR3 protein: CASRPQGSEGEKLFF; clone size: .; D gene: .; V gene: TRBV11-2; J gene: TRBJ1-4
CDR3 DNA: TGTGCCAGCAGCCCGGGACTAGCGGGTACCTACGAGCAGTACTTC; CDR3 protein: CASSPGLAGTYEQYF; clone size: .; D gene: TRBD2; V gene: TRBV5-4; J gene: TRBJ2-7
CDR3 DNA: TGTGCCAGCAGCCTCCGGGACAGCTCCTACGAGCAGTACTTC; CDR3 protein: CASSLRDSSYEQYF; clone size: .; D gene: TRBD1; V gene: TRBV5-4; J gene: TRBJ2-7
CDR3 DNA: TGTGCCAGCAGTCCGACAGGGGGCAGTTTGCACGGCTACGAGCAGTACTTC; CDR3 protein: CASSPTGGSLHGYEQYF; clone size: once; D gene: TRBD1; V gene: TRBV27; J gene: TRBJ2-7
CDR3 DNA: TGTGCCAGCAGTTTGACCGGGGGGGATGAAAAACTGTTTTTT; CDR3 protein: CASSLTGGDEKLFF; clone size: .; D gene: .; V gene: TRBV28; J gene: TRBJ1-4
CDR3 DNA: TGTGCCAGCAGCCTCCGGGACAGGGACACTGAAGCTTTCTTT; CDR3 protein: CASSLRDRDTEAFF; clone size: .; D gene: TRBD1; V gene: TRBV5-5; J gene: TRBJ1-1
CDR3 DNA: TGTGCCAGTAGTTTCGGGAACACTGAAGCTTTCTTT; CDR3 protein: CASSFGNTEAFF; clone size: .; D gene: .; V gene: TRBV19; J gene: TRBJ1-1
CDR3 DNA: TGTGCCAGCAGCCACACGGCGGGCTATGGCTACACCTTC; CDR3 protein: CASSHTAGYGYTF; clone size: .; D gene: .; V gene: TRBV6-6; J gene: TRBJ1-2
CDR3 DNA: TGCAGCGTGCCGGGTCCTTTAACCGGGGAGCTGTTTTTT; CDR3 protein: CSVPGPLTGELFF; clone size: .; D gene: .; V gene: TRBV29-1; J gene: TRBJ2-2